The text below deals with one T cell receptor (beta chain). The sample is drawn from a study of blood T cell repertoires in COVID-19. Study-level background: The origin of the acute and convalescent COVID-19 samples was the United States, Italy and Spain. PBMCs, B-cell-depleted T cells, or T cells were the source of the cDNA or gDNA that made up the material.

Germline CDR1 and CDR2: SGHRS and YFSETQ. The CDR3 length is 15 residues. V was trimmed by 3 bases and J by 0 bases, leaving 12 bases between them. How the authors handled the data: From reference gene primer amplification, estimates of nucleated cell counts were derived. TCRdb keeps only in-frame clones here, not all; method: immunoSEQ multiplex PCR. V, J and clone size derive from that table, while D and trimming were established from the DNA sequence. This sample carries 30,000 to 35,000 clones, more than 80% of them seen once, and the ten largest clones take roughly 0.59%. The chain carries TRBV5-1 and TRBJ1-2; D is undetermined. The TCR sequence derives from a woman aged 35 to 49 with active or convalescent COVID-19. Sequencing was done on a sample of peripheral blood. This chain's CDR3 is CASSSRPGANYGYTF. The CDR3 DNA follows: TGCGCCAGCAGCTCCCGGCCCGGAGCTAACTATGGCTACACCTTC.